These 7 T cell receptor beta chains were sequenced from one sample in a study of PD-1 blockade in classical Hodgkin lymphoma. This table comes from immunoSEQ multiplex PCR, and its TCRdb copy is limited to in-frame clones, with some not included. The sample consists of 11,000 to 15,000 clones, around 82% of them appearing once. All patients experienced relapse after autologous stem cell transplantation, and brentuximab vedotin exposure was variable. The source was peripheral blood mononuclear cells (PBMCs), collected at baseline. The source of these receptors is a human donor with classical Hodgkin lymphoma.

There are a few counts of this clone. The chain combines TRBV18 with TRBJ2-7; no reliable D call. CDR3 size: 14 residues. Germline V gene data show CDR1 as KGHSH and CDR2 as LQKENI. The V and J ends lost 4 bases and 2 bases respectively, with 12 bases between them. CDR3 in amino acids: CASSQLDGTYEQYF. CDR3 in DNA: TGTGCCAGCTCACAGTTGGACGGAACCTACGAGCAGTACTTC.

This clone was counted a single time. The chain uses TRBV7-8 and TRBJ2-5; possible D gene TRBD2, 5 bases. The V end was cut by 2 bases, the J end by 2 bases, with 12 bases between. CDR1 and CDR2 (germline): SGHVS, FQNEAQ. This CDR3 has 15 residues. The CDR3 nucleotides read TGTGCCAGCAGCTTACCCTGGACTGGGCAAGAGACCCAGTACTTC. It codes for CASSLPWTGQETQYF.

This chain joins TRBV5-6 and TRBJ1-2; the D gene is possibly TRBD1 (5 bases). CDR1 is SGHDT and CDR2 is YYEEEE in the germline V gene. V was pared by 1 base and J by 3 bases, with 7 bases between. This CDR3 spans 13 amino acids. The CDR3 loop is CASSLRQYYGYTF. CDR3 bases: TGTGCCAGCAGCTTGAGACAGTACTATGGCTACACCTTC. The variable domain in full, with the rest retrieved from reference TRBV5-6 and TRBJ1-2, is DAGVTQSPTHLIKTRGQQVTLRCSPKSGHDTVSWYQQALGQGPQFIFQYYEEEERQRGNFPDRFSGHQFPNYSSELNVNALLLGDSALYLCASSLRQYYGYTFGSGTRLTVV.

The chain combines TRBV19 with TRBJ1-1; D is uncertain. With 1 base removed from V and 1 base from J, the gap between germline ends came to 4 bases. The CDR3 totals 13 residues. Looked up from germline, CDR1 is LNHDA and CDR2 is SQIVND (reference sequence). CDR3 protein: CASSIVQNTEAFF. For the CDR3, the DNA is TGTGCCAGTAGTATAGTCCAGAACACTGAAGCTTTCTTT.

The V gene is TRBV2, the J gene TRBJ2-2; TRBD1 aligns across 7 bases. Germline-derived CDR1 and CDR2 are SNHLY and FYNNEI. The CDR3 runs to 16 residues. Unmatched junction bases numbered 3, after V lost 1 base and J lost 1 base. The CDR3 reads CASSEDRTGNTGELFF. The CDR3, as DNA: TGTGCCAGCAGTGAAGACCGGACAGGGAACACCGGGGAGCTGTTTTTT.

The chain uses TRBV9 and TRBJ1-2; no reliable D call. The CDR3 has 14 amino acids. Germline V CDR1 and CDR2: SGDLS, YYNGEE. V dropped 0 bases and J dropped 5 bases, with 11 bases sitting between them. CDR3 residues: CASSVEAQGYGYTF. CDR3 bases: TGTGCCAGCAGCGTAGAGGCCCAAGGGTATGGCTACACCTTC.

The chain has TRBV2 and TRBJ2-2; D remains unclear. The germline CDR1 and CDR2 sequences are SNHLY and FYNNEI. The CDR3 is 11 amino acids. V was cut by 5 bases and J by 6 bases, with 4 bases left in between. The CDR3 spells CASSRSGELFF. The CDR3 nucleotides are TGTGCCAGCAGTAGGTCCGGGGAGCTGTTTTTT.